This T cell receptor beta chain was recovered during a study of T-cell reconstitution after alpha-beta-depleted transplantation in children. Germline CDR1 reads SGHRS; CDR2 reads YFSETQ. The germline V and J ends were trimmed by 4 bases and 0 bases, with 9 bases remaining between them. The CDR3 totals 14 residues. Points from the study as a whole: About two months after transplant, alpha-beta T cells reportedly came from several hundred expanded graft clones. Surviving recipient T cells and intrathymic progenitors accounted for some patients' high TCRbeta diversity at day 60. T-cell counts and diversity at one year post-transplant came mainly from newly produced T cells.

This clonotype was picked up many times. Its antigen is unknown. For TCRbeta, the library was prepared with unique molecular identifiers. TCRdb itself ran the PCR reads through MiXCR, one entry per CDR3 protein. The sample has some 450,000 distinct CDR3 sequences, 43% seen once; the top ten hold approximately 30%. This chain links TRBV5-1 with TRBJ2-3; D remains ambiguous. The receptor's source is a girl under 10 years old with aplastic anemia, due to receive a stem cell transplant. The sample in question was PBMCs, obtained before TCRalphabeta/CD19-depleted stem cell transplant. As DNA, the CDR3 is TGCGCCAGCAGCGCCGAGCCTAGCACAGATACGCAGTATTTT. Protein sequence: CASSAEPSTDTQYF.